The TCR beta chain described here comes from a study of cytomegalovirus exposure and HLA in healthy donors. This CDR3 is 18 amino acids long. V gave up 4 bases and J gave up 7 bases; unmatched junction bases: 17. CDR1 is MNHNS and CDR2 is SASEGT in the germline V gene. Researchers ran the PCR with 60 Vbeta and 13 Jbeta primers. Assay used: immunoSEQ multiplex PCR; TCRdb lists only in-frame clones, some missing. The sample totals under 120,000 clones. The chain recombines TRBV6-1 with TRBJ1-4, with 8 positions matching TRBD1. The material sequenced was PBMCs. The receptor was derived from a man in his fifties in good health and CMV-seronegative. The CDR3 sequence: CASSVWGFSGTGVEKLFF. The CDR3 bases are TGTGCCAGCAGTGTTTGGGGGTTCTCGGGGACAGGAGTTGAAAAACTGTTTTTT.